The table lists the clone carrying this T cell receptor beta chain with many counts. What it binds is not known. These data originate in a study of Ad26.COV2.S vaccination and SARS-CoV-2 variants. Treatment specified: 15 to 20 received Ad26.COV2.S at low or high dose, single or two shots; five or six received placebo; per-sample allocation not given. Sampling was done on day 63 after the first vaccine or placebo injection. Overall study findings and caveats: Marked by substantial breadth, spike-specific CD8+ and CD4+ T cell responses were reportedly seen after vaccination.

V lost 4 bases and J 3 bases, leaving 13 bases between the germline ends. The CDR3 contains 14 residues. CDR1 is MGHRA and CDR2 is YSYEKL in the germline V gene. TCRdb's table, derived via immunoSEQ multiplex PCR, lists solely in-frame clones and lacks some. The sample shows hundreds of thousands of clones, around 92% of them seen only once. The J gene is TRBJ2-7, the V gene TRBV4-1; the D gene is possibly TRBD1 (5 bases). This receptor was identified in a person aged 18-65 years who received the Ad26.COV2.S COVID-19 vaccine or a placebo. Source: peripheral blood, taken in a trial of Ad26.COV2.S vaccine versus placebo. The CDR3 DNA reads as TGCGCCAGCAGCCCGACAGAGTTCTACTACGAGCAGTACTTC. Its protein is CASSPTEFYYEQYF.